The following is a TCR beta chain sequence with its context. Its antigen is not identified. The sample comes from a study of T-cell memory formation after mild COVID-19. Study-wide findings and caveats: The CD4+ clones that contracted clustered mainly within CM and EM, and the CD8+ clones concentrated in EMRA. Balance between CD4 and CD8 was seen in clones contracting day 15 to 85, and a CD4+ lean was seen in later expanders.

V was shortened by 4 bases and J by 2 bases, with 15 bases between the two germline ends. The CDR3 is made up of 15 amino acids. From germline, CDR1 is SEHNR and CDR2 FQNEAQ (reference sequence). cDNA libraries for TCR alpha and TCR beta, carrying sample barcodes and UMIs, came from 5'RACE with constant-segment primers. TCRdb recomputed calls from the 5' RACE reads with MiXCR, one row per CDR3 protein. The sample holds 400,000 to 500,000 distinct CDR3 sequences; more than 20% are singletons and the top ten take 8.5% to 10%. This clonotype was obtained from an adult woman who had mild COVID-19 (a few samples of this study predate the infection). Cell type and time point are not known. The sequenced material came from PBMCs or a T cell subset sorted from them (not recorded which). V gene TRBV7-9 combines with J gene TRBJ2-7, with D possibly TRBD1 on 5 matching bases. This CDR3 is CASSSLGATTYEQYF. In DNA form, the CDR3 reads TGTGCCAGCAGCTCCCTAGGGGCAACAACCTACGAGCAGTACTTC.